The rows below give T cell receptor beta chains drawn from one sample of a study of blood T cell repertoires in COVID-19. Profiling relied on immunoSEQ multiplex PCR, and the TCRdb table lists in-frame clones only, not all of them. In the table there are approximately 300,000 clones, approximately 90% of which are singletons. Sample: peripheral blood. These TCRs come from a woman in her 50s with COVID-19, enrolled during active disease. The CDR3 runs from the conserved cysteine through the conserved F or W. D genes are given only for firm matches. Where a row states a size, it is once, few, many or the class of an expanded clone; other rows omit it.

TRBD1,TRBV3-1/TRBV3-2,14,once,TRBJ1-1,CASSQTGGNTEAFF,TGTGCCAGCAGCCAGACAGGGGGGAACACTGAAGCTTTCTTT
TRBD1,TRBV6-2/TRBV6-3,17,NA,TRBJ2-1,CASSTYLGQGDQNEQFF,TGTGCCAGCAGTACCTATCTCGGACAGGGCGACCAAAATGAGCAGTTCTTC
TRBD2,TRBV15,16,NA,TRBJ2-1,CATSREAGGPGNEQFF,TGTGCCACCAGCAGAGAGGCGGGAGGGCCTGGCAATGAGCAGTTCTTC
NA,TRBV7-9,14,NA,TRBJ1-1,CASSRQGQGTEAFF,TGTGCCAGCAGCCGCCAGGGTCAGGGAACTGAAGCTTTCTTT
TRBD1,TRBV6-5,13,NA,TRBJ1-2,CASRPTGVYGYTF,TGTGCCAGCAGACCGACAGGGGTCTATGGCTACACCTTC
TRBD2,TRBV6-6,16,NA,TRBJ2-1,CASSPRLAGGPGEQFF,TGTGCCAGCAGTCCCCGACTAGCGGGAGGGCCAGGTGAGCAGTTCTTC
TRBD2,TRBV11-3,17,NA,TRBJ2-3,CASSSRGLAGVTDTQYF,TGTGCCAGCAGCTCACGGGGACTAGCGGGAGTAACAGATACGCAGTATTTT
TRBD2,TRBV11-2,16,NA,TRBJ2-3,CASSLVPGLAADTQYF,TGTGCCAGCAGCTTAGTCCCGGGACTAGCCGCAGATACGCAGTATTTT
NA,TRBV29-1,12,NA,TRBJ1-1,CSARMGATEAFF,TGCAGCGCCCGGATGGGGGCCACTGAAGCTTTCTTT
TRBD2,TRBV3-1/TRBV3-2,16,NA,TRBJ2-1,CASSHHALAGFNEQFF,TGTGCCAGCAGCCACCATGCCCTAGCGGGATTCAATGAGCAGTTCTTC
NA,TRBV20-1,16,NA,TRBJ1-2,CSASLVLGAPLYGYTF,TGCAGTGCTAGTTTAGTTCTGGGGGCTCCCCTCTATGGCTACACCTTC
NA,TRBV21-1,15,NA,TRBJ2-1,CASTKNRTGDNEQFF,TGTGCCAGCACCAAAAATAGGACGGGGGACAATGAGCAGTTCTTC
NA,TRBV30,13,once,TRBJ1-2,CAWSVSGVSGYTF,TGTGCCTGGAGTGTATCCGGGGTTAGTGGCTACACCTTC
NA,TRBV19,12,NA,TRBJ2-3,CASRQGGDTQYF,TGTGCCAGTAGACAGGGCGGAGATACGCAGTATTTT
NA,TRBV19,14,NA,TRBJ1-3,CASSPGGSGNTIYF,TGTGCCAGTAGCCCCGGAGGATCTGGAAACACCATATATTTT
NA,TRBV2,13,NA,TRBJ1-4,CASSVLGSEKLFF,TGTGCCAGCAGTGTTCTAGGGAGTGAAAAACTGTTTTTT
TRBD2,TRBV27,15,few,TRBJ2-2,CASRAPTSGREELFF,TGTGCCAGCAGGGCCCCGACTAGCGGGAGGGAGGAGCTGTTTTTT
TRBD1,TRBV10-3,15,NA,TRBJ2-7,CAISGTGKSSYEQYF,TGTGCCATCAGTGGGACAGGGAAAAGCTCCTACGAGCAGTACTTC
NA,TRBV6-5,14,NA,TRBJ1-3,CASSRTVGGNTIYF,TGTGCCAGCAGTCGGACAGTAGGAGGAAACACCATATATTTT
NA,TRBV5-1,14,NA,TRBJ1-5,CASSLDSVNQPQHF,TGCGCCAGCAGCCTGGACAGTGTCAATCAGCCCCAGCATTTT
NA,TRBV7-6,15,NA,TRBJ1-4,CASSLPTATNEKLFF,TGTGCCAGCAGCTTACCAACAGCAACTAATGAAAAACTGTTTTTT
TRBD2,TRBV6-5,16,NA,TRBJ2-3,CASSYLAGYRTDTQYF,TGTGCCAGCAGTTACCTAGCGGGATATCGCACAGATACGCAGTATTTT
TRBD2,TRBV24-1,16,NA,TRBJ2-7,CATSDSGLAGRYEQYF,TGTGCCACCAGTGATTCTGGCCTAGCGGGACGATACGAGCAGTACTTC
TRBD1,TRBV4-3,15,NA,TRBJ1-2,CASSQDLGDRRAYTF,TGCGCCAGCAGCCAAGATCTTGGGGACAGGCGCGCCTACACCTTC
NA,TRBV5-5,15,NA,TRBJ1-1,CASSLERQLNTEAFF,TGTGCCAGCAGCTTGGAGAGGCAACTGAACACTGAAGCTTTCTTT
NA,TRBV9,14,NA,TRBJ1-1,CASSVGGPVTEAFF,TGTGCCAGCAGCGTAGGGGGGCCAGTCACTGAAGCTTTCTTT
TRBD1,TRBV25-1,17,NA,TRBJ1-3,CASSGGGTGVFGNTIYF,TGTGCCAGCAGTGGAGGGGGGACAGGGGTATTCGGAAACACCATATATTTT
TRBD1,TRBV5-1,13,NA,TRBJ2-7,CASSGGTGYEQYF,TGCGCCAGCAGCGGCGGGACAGGCTACGAGCAGTACTTC
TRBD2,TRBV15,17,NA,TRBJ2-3,CATSRDLREVSTDTQYF,TGTGCCACCAGCAGAGATCTGCGGGAGGTTAGCACAGATACGCAGTATTTT
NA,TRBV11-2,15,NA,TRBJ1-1,CASSLEGAGNTEAFF,TGTGCCAGCAGCTTGGAAGGGGCCGGGAACACTGAAGCTTTCTTT
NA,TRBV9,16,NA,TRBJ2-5,CASSPRPWAGEETQYF,TGTGCCAGCAGCCCCCGTCCTTGGGCCGGGGAAGAGACCCAGTACTTC
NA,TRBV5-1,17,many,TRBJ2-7,CASSASRPVGATYEQYF,TGCGCCAGCAGCGCCTCGAGGCCTGTTGGGGCCACCTACGAGCAGTACTTC
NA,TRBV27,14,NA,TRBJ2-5,CASSFLREGETQYF,TGTGCCAGCAGTTTCTTGCGGGAAGGAGAGACCCAGTACTTC
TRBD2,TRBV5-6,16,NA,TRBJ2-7,CASSLGLAGNSYEQYF,TGTGCCAGCAGCTTGGGGTTAGCGGGAAACTCCTACGAGCAGTACTTC
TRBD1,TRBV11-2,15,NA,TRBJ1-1,CASSLPGQGYTEAFF,TGTGCCAGCAGCTTACCGGGACAGGGTTACACTGAAGCTTTCTTT
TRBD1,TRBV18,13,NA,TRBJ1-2,CASSPDRGQGYTF,TGTGCCAGCTCACCAGACAGGGGGCAGGGCTACACCTTC